The clone carrying this TCR beta chain was seen at least ten times. Its antigen is currently unknown. The sample originates from a study of response to subunit inactivated influenza vaccine. General study findings and limits: That few new T cells are recruited by each seasonal influenza vaccination was the authors' suggestion.

TCRdb reprocessed the RT-PCR reads with MiXCR, giving one entry per CDR3 protein. Of roughly 460,000 distinct CDR3 sequences listed, 9.5% to 13% are singletons. Trimming cost V 4 bases and J 2 bases; bases outside gene matches: 2. CDR3 length: 15 residues. Looked up from germline, CDR1 is SGHTA and CDR2 is FQGNSA. The source of this sequence is a man in his forties or fifties who received an inactivated influenza vaccine. Source: PBMCs from blood, taken 45 days after vaccination. The chain joins TRBV7-2 to TRBJ2-7; 13 bases fit TRBD2. The CDR3 region has the DNA TGTGCCAGCAGCTCGACTAGCGGGGGGACCTACGAGCAGTACTTC. This gives the protein CASSSTSGGTYEQYF.